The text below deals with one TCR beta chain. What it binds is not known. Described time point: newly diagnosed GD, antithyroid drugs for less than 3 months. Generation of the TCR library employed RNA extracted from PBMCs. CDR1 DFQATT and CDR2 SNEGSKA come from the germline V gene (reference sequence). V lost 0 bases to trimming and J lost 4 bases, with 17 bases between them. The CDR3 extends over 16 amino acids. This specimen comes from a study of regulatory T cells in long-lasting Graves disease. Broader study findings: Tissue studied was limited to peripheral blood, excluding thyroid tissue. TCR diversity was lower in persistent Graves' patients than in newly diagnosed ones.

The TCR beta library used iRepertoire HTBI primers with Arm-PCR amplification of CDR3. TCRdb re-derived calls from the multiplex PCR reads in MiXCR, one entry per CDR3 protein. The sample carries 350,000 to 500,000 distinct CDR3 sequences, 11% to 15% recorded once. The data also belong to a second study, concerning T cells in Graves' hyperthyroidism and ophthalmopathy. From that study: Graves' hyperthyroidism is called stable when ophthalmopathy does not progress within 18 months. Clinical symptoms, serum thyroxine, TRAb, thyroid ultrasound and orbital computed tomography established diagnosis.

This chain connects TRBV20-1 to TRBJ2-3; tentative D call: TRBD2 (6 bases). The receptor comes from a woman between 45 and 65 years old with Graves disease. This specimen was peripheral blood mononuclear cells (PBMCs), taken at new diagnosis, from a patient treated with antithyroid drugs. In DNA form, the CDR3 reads TGCAGTGCTAGAGATCAAGGTCGGGAGAACCCAGATACGCAGTATTTT. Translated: CSARDQGRENPDTQYF.